The clone carrying this T cell receptor (beta chain) was recorded a few times. One end of the junction varies from germline; a read error may be responsible. Germline CDR1 reads MDHEN; CDR2 reads SYDVKM. This CDR3 has 14 residues. This specimen comes from a study of glioma-infiltrating T cells. Amplification of TCR alpha and beta CDR3 regions from RNA used iRepertoire nested multiplex PCR. Via MiXCR, TCRdb re-called the multiplex PCR reads, giving one row per CDR3 protein. The table lists fewer than 200,000 distinct CDR3 sequences, around 40% of them singletons, with around 5% in the top ten. This receptor was obtained from a human donor with low-grade glioma or glioblastoma, undergoing nonglioma brain surgery, or in good health (not recorded which). The chain recombines TRBV28 with TRBJ2-3; TRBD2 is a possible D gene (6 bases). Sequenced sample: glioma tissue, nonneoplastic brain tissue, or PBMCs (not recorded which). CDR3: CASSLSGSYNEQFF. In DNA, the CDR3 is TGTGCCAGCAGCCTAAGCGGGTCCTACAATGAGCAGTTCTTT.